The 5 T cell receptor beta chains below all came from one sample that was sequenced in a study of cytomegalovirus exposure and HLA in healthy donors. 13 Jbeta primers and 60 Vbeta primers were used for the PCR. Sequenced by immunoSEQ multiplex PCR; TCRdb stores in-frame clones only, minus some. The data contain about 130,000 clones, around 71% of them singletons. Sequences were obtained from PBMCs. Every receptor here comes from a woman aged 55 to 70 in good health and CMV-seropositive.

The CDR3 nucleotides are TGTGCCAGCAGCTCGGACTGGAACACCGGGGAGCTGTTTTTT. Protein sequence: CASSSDWNTGELFF. V gene TRBV7-3 combines with J gene TRBJ2-2, with D perhaps matching TRBD2 (5 bases). Trimming removed 4 bases from V and 1 base from J, with 7 bases in between. This CDR3 has 14 residues. Germline loops: CDR1 SGHTA, CDR2 FQGTGA.

The J gene is TRBJ2-7, the V gene TRBV19; 7 positions agree with TRBD1. The CDR3 runs to 19 residues. V was pared by 4 bases and J by 3 bases, with 21 bases of the junction left unmatched. Germline V CDR1 and CDR2: LNHDA, SQIVND (reference sequence). CDR3 DNA sequence: TGTGCCAGTAGTAGCATGCCCCTCCCGGGACAGAGGAAACTCTACGAGCAGTACTTC. This encodes CASSSMPLPGQRKLYEQYF.

This clone has just one count. CDR3 residues: CASSDSSKGLGNYGYTF. CDR3 in DNA: TGTGCCAGCAGTGACTCGAGTAAGGGGCTCGGCAACTATGGCTACACCTTC. The genes are TRBV6-4 and TRBJ1-2; a possible D gene is TRBD1 (5 bases). This CDR3 comprises 17 residues. Trimming left V 0 bases short and J 2 bases short, with 16 bases between. Looked up from germline, CDR1 is MRHNA and CDR2 is SNTAGT.

J is TRBJ1-1 and V is TRBV19; D unclear. Germline V gene lookup returns CDR1 LNHDA and CDR2 SQIVND (reference sequence). With 7 bases removed from V and 1 base from J, the gap between germline ends came to 13 bases. The length of the CDR3 is 14 residues. The CDR3 protein is CASTSMRRNTEAFF. The DNA of the CDR3 is TGTGCCAGTACCTCAATGAGGCGGAACACTGAAGCTTTCTTT. Supplemented by reference TRBV19 and TRBJ1-1, the full variable domain reads DGGITQSPKYLFRKEGQNVTLSCEQNLNHDAMYWYRQDPGQGLRLIYYSQIVNDFQKGDIAEGYSVSREKKESFPLTVTSAQKNPTAFYLCASTSMRRNTEAFFGQGTRLTVV.

V and J are TRBV19 and TRBJ1-1, with a weak D call TRBD1 (6 bases). Germline loops: CDR1 LNHDA, CDR2 SQIVND (reference sequence). Trimming removed 8 bases at V and 7 bases at J, with 23 bases between. CDR3 length equals 15 residues. The DNA of the CDR3 is TGTGCCAGTCAATCTTTGACGGGGGGCGGGCGTGAAGCTTTCTTT. Residues: CASQSLTGGGREAFF.